This T cell receptor beta chain was sequenced during a study of T cell responses to AZD1222 COVID-19 vaccine. This clone is a singleton in its sample. The repertoire was sequenced with immunoSEQ multiplex PCR; TCRdb's copy has only in-frame clones and lacks some. The table has some 120,000 clones, about 90% seen once. Investigators merged groups given second doses at roughly 4 or roughly 12 weeks. This receptor was obtained from an adult who received the AZD1222 COVID-19 vaccine. The specimen comprised peripheral blood, sampled 28 days after the second AZD1222 dose.

The CDR3 protein is CASSYWPGPGNTIYF. In nucleotides, the CDR3 is TGTGCCAGCAGTTACTGGCCAGGCCCTGGAAACACCATATATTTT. The V gene is TRBV6-2 or TRBV6-3, the J gene TRBJ1-3, with no clear D. Trimming pared 1 base from V and 2 bases from J, leaving 9 bases between. CDR1 is MNHEY, CDR2 SVGEGT, per germline. The CDR3 consists of 15 residues.